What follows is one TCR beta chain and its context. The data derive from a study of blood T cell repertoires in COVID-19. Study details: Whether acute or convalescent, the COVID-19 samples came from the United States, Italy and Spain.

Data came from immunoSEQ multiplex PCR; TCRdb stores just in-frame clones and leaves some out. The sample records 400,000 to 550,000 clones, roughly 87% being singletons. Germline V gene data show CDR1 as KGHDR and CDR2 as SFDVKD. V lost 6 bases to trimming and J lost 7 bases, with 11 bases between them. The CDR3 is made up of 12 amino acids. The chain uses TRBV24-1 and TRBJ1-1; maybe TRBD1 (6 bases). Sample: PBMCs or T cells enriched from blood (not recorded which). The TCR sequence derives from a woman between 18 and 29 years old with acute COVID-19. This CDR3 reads CATSSGGDEAFF. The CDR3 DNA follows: TGTGCCACCAGTTCGGGGGGCGATGAAGCTTTCTTT.